What follows describes a single T cell receptor beta chain. The sample originates from a study of blood T cell repertoires in COVID-19. Study-wide context: PBMCs, B-cell-depleted T cells, or T cells provided the cDNA or gDNA that made up the material.

Cohort placement rested on clinical history that participants reported themselves. Up to 2 weeks before entering the study, exposed participants had met a COVID-19 case. Sequenced by immunoSEQ multiplex PCR; TCRdb stores in-frame clones only, minus some. The sample holds 330,000 or so clones, about nine tenths seen once. The source of this sequence is a woman aged 25 to 39 who had been exposed to COVID-19. Sequenced material: PBMCs or T cells enriched from blood (not recorded which).

CDR3 in DNA: TGTGCCAGCAGTGAAGGTAGGGGCCTCCTCTCCTACGAGCAGTACTTC. Translating gives CASSEGRGLLSYEQYF. The gene calls are TRBV2 and TRBJ2-7; perhaps TRBD1 as D (5 bases). The germline V and J ends were trimmed by 1 base and 0 bases, with 13 bases remaining between them. Germline CDR1 and CDR2: SNHLY and FYNNEI. There are 16 residues in the CDR3.